The 21 T cell receptor beta chains below were found in one sample sequenced in a study of blood T cell repertoires in COVID-19. TCRdb's table, derived via immunoSEQ multiplex PCR, lists solely in-frame clones and lacks some. Here the sample spans a few hundred thousand clones, over 70% being singletons. Sample: peripheral blood. These receptors all come from a woman aged 70-85 years with COVID-19, enrolled during active disease.

The gene calls are TRBV30 and TRBJ1-6, with D maybe TRBD1 (5 bases). The V end was cut by 3 bases, the J end by 8 bases, with 14 bases between. From germline, CDR1 is GTSNPN and CDR2 SVGIG (reference sequence). CDR3 length: 14 residues. The CDR3 DNA reads as TGTGCCTGGAGGATGACAGTCCTGGATTCACCCCTCCACTTT. It encodes CAWRMTVLDSPLHF.

The chain joins TRBV11-3 to TRBJ2-7; 8 bases agree with TRBD1. This CDR3 contains 14 residues. The V gene end was trimmed by 0 bases and the J gene end by 6 bases; junction bases not matched to a gene: 4. Per the germline V gene, CDR1 is SGHNT and CDR2 is YENEEA. In DNA, the CDR3 is TGTGCCAGCAGCTTAGAGCCGACAGGGGTCGAGCAGTACTTC. Translation gives CASSLEPTGVEQYF.

The chain uses TRBV18 and TRBJ1-4, with 7 bases identical to TRBD1. This CDR3 is built from 15 residues. Losses at the gene ends were 2 bases for V and 5 bases for J; bases not matched to a gene: 5. Germline V CDR1 and CDR2: KGHSH, LQKENI. The CDR3 loop is CASSPKWDRNEKLFF. As DNA, the CDR3 is TGTGCCAGCTCACCAAAGTGGGACAGAAATGAAAAACTGTTTTTT. Full variable domain (outside the CDR3, taken from reference TRBV18 and TRBJ1-4): NAGVMQNPRHLVRRRGQEARLRCSPMKGHSHVYWYRQLPEEGLKFMVYLQKENIIDESGMPKERFSAEFPKEGPSILRIQQVVRGDSAAYFCASSPKWDRNEKLFFGSGTQLSVL.

The J gene is TRBJ2-2, the V gene TRBV6-5; tentative D call: TRBD2 (5 bases). This CDR3 comprises 15 residues. V gave up 9 bases and J gave up 1 base, with 15 bases separating them. The germline gives CDR1 MNHEY, CDR2 SVGAGI. As DNA, the CDR3 is TGTGCCAGTTCCCACGCTAGCAGGAACACCGGGGAGCTGTTTTTT. Translated, it gives CASSHASRNTGELFF.

V is TRBV10-3 and J is TRBJ2-2, with D hard to call. Trimming removed 4 bases at V and 5 bases at J, with 2 bases between. Germline CDR1 reads ENHRY; CDR2 reads SYGVKD. CDR3 length: 11 amino acids. The chain's CDR3 is CAISATGELFF. CDR3 nucleotide sequence: TGTGCCATCAGTGCTACCGGGGAGCTGTTTTTT.

In this sample, this clone turned up once. The chain has TRBV19 and TRBJ1-1; 9 bases are a match to TRBD1. CDR3 length equals 14 residues. V trimming: 3 bases; J trimming: 4 bases; junction bases outside the gene matches: 3. Looked up from germline, CDR1 is LNHDA and CDR2 is SQIVND (reference sequence). The CDR3 is CASSIPGQGTEAFF. Here the CDR3 DNA reads TGTGCCAGTAGTATCCCGGGACAGGGCACTGAAGCTTTCTTT.

Only one count was recorded for this clone. The rearrangement joins TRBV18 to TRBJ2-1, with 9 bases fitting TRBD2. This CDR3 contains 15 residues. J gave up 3 bases and V 6 bases, and 6 bases lay outside the gene matches. Per the germline V gene, CDR1 is KGHSH and CDR2 is LQKENI. The CDR3: CASSRRGRDYNEQFF. For the CDR3, the DNA is TGTGCCAGCTCCCGACGCGGGAGGGACTACAATGAGCAGTTCTTC.

The chain has TRBV19 and TRBJ1-6; no reliable D call. V was shortened by 0 bases and J by 0 bases, with 6 bases between the two germline ends. The CDR3 sequence is 16 residues long. Germline lookup yields CDR1 LNHDA and CDR2 SQIVND (reference sequence). In DNA, the CDR3 is TGTGCCAGTAGTATAGAAGCCATCTCCTATAATTCACCCCTCCACTTT. This translates into CASSIEAISYNSPLHF. Supplemented by reference TRBV19 and TRBJ1-6, the full variable domain reads DGGITQSPKYLFRKEGQNVTLSCEQNLNHDAMYWYRQDPGQGLRLIYYSQIVNDFQKGDIAEGYSVSREKKESFPLTVTSAQKNPTAFYLCASSIEAISYNSPLHFGNGTRLTVT.

The chain has TRBV13 and TRBJ2-7; no firm D call. The length of the CDR3 is 13 residues. Germline CDR1 reads PRHDT; CDR2 reads FYEKMQ (reference sequence). V was shortened by 5 bases and J by 6 bases, with 14 bases between the two germline ends. CDR3 residues: CASSLLRASEQYF. CDR3 nucleotides: TGTGCCAGCAGCCTTCTGCGCGCTTCCGAGCAGTACTTC. The entire variable domain, with the rest obtained from reference TRBV13 and TRBJ2-7, is as follows: AAGVIQSPRHLIKEKRETATLKCYPIPRHDTVYWYQQGPGQDPQFLISFYEKMQSDKGSIPDRFSAQQFSDYHSELNMSSLELGDSALYFCASSLLRASEQYFGPGTRLTVT.

The CDR3 is CASNSPGQGLTEAFF. The CDR3, as DNA: TGTGCCAGCAATTCTCCGGGACAGGGGCTCACTGAAGCTTTCTTT. The gene calls are TRBV6-6 and TRBJ1-1; 10 bases agree with TRBD1. The CDR3 length is 15 residues. Germline CDR1 and CDR2: MNHNY and SVGAGI (reference sequence). V trimming: 7 bases; J trimming: 4 bases; junction bases outside the gene matches: 9.

The genes are TRBV11-2 and TRBJ2-2; D ambiguous. Trimming cost V 1 base and J 6 bases, with 9 bases left between them. CDR1 and CDR2 from the germline V gene are SGHAT and FQNNGV. The CDR3 covers 14 residues. The CDR3 nucleotides are TGTGCCAGCAGCTTAGTTCGGTCTCCCGGGGAGCTGTTTTTT. Translated: CASSLVRSPGELFF.

The chain couples TRBV7-6 to TRBJ1-4, with 10 nucleotides matching TRBD1. There are 15 residues in the CDR3. V lost 5 bases and J lost 8; bases outside the gene matches: 8. Germline assignment: CDR1 SGHVS and CDR2 FNYEAQ. As DNA, the CDR3 is TGTGCCAGCAGCCAGAGACAGGGGGCGAACGAAAAACTGTTTTTT. This codes for CASSQRQGANEKLFF. Based on the CDR3 plus reference TRBV7-6 and TRBJ1-4, the full variable domain is GAGVSQSPRYKVTKRGQDVALRCDPISGHVSLYWYRQALGQGPEFLTYFNYEAQQDKSGLPNDRFSAERPEGSISTLTIQRTEQRDSAMYRCASSQRQGANEKLFFGSGTQLSVL.

The chain couples TRBV29-1 to TRBJ2-7, with a possible D match to TRBD1 (6 bases). Germline loops: CDR1 SQVTM, CDR2 ANQGSEA. The CDR3 has 14 amino acids. Trimming took off 6 bases at V and 0 bases at J, with 15 bases between the two ends. CDR3 region: CSVARDKYSYEQYF. Written as DNA, the CDR3 is TGCAGCGTAGCCCGGGACAAGTACTCCTACGAGCAGTACTTC.

In its sample, this clone was seen a few times. This chain joins TRBV6-5 and TRBJ2-1; TRBD1 matches at 9 bases. This CDR3 comprises 15 residues. V shed 6 bases and J 6 bases; nucleotides not matched to a gene: 9. Germline CDR1 and CDR2: MNHEY and SVGAGI. In nucleotides, the CDR3 is TGTGCCAGCAGAGATACAGGGGGCGCAGTCAATGAGCAGTTCTTC. Translated: CASRDTGGAVNEQFF.

This chain connects TRBV19 to TRBJ2-4; tentative D call: TRBD2 (5 bases). Germline CDR1 and CDR2: LNHDA and SQIVND (reference sequence). Between the trimmed V and J ends, which lost 6 bases and 6 bases, there was a span of 9 bases. CDR3 length: 12 residues. The CDR3 DNA sequence: TGTGCCAGTAGCTTCGAGGGAAACATTCAGTACTTC. It specifies CASSFEGNIQYF.

The rearrangement links TRBV28 to TRBJ2-3; a weak D match, TRBD2 (6 bases). Germline V gene lookup returns CDR1 MDHEN and CDR2 SYDVKM. V was cut by 7 bases and J by 5 bases, with 22 bases left in between. The CDR3 is 16 residues long. CDR3 sequence: CASTANPLLAKDTQYF. As DNA, the CDR3 is TGTGCCAGCACCGCAAACCCCCTGCTAGCGAAAGATACGCAGTATTTT.

This clone appeared once. The chain uses TRBV28 and TRBJ1-6, with D tentatively TRBD1 (6 bases). This CDR3 has 12 residues. Germline V gene sequence: CDR1 MDHEN, CDR2 SYDVKM. Trimming took off 5 bases at V and 9 bases at J, with 8 bases between the two ends. The CDR3 here is CASSRTVSPLHF. CDR3 DNA sequence: TGTGCCAGCAGTCGGACAGTTTCACCCCTCCACTTT.

The chain employs TRBV4-1 and TRBJ2-3; 10 bases are a match to TRBD2. CDR1 is MGHRA, CDR2 YSYEKL, per germline. The CDR3 contains 19 residues. With 0 bases clipped from V and 5 bases from J, the junction kept 14 bases outside the gene matches. The CDR3 region has the DNA TGCGCCAGCAGCCAAGATTCCACACGGGCTAGCGGGAGCGGAGATACGCAGTATTTT. Its protein product is CASSQDSTRASGSGDTQYF.

The CDR3 is CASGFPTGGNEQFF. CDR3 coding DNA: TGTGCCAGCGGTTTTCCAACAGGTGGCAATGAGCAGTTCTTC. J is TRBJ2-1 and V is TRBV11-2; TRBD1 might be the D (5 bases). CDR1 SGHAT and CDR2 FQNNGV come from the germline V gene. The ends were cut back, 8 bases at V and 6 bases at J, with 17 bases in the middle. The CDR3 has 14 residues.

This clone was recorded only once. V and J are TRBV5-6 and TRBJ2-7, with D maybe TRBD1 (6 bases). Germline V gives CDR1 SGHDT, CDR2 YYEEEE. This CDR3 has 14 residues. V shed 4 bases and J shed 2 bases, with 13 bases lying between them. The CDR3 is CASSRTGNPYEQYF. The CDR3 DNA sequence: TGTGCCAGCAGCCGAACAGGGAACCCCTACGAGCAGTACTTC.

The rearrangement links TRBV28 to TRBJ2-2, with 15 bases matching TRBD2. The CDR3 runs to 18 residues. V dropped 8 bases and J dropped 2; count of bases not matched to a gene: 9. Germline V CDR1 and CDR2: MDHEN, SYDVKM. This CDR3 is CASAPGLAGGFNTGELFF. As DNA, the CDR3 is TGTGCCAGCGCACCGGGACTAGCGGGAGGTTTTAACACCGGGGAGCTGTTTTTT. The whole variable domain, remainder taken from reference TRBV28 and TRBJ2-2, is DVKVTQSSRYLVKRTGEKVFLECVQDMDHENMFWYRQDPGLGLRLIYFSYDVKMKEKGDIPEGYSVSREKKERFSLILESASTNQTSMYLCASAPGLAGGFNTGELFFGEGSRLTVL.